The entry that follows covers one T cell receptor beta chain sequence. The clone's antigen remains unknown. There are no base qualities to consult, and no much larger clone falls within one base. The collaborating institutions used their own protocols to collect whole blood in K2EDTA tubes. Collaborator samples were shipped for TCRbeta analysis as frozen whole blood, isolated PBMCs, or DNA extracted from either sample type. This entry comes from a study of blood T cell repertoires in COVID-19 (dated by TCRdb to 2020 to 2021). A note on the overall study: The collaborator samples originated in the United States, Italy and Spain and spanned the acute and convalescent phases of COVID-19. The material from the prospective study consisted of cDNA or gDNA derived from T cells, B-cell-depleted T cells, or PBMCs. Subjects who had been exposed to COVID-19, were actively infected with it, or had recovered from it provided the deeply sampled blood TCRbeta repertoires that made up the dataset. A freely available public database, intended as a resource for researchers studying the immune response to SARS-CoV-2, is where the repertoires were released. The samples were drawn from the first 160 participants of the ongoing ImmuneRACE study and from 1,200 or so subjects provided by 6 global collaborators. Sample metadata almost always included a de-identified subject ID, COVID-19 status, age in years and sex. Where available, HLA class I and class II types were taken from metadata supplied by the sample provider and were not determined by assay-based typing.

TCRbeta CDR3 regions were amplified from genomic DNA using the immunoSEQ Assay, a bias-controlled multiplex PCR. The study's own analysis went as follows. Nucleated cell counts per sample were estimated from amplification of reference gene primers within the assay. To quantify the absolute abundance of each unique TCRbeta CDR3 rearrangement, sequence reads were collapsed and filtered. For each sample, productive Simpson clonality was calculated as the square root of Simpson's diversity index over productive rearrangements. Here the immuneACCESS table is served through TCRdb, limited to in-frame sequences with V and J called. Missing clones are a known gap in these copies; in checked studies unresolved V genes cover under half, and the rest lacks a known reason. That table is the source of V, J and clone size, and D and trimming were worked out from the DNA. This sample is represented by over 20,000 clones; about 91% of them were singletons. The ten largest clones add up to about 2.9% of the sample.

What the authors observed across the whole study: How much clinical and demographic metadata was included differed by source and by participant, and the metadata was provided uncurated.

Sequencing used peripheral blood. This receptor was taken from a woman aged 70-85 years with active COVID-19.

The DNA sequence is as follows: TGTGCCAGCAGCGTACAGGGGGTATCCTACGAGCAGTACTTC. This gives the protein CASSVQGVSYEQYF. The receptor chain draws on TRBV28 and TRBJ2-7; 8 bases in the middle match TRBD1. The CDR3 numbers 14 residues from cysteine through phenylalanine. The only DNA kept is the CDR3, 42 bases in frame from the first base. Ends trimmed: V by 6 bases, J by 1 base; bases unmatched to a gene: 5. CDR1 MDHEN and CDR2 SYDVKM are derived from the germline V gene.